This entry describes one T cell receptor beta chain. As yet, its antigen is unknown. The entry originates in a study of cytomegalovirus exposure and HLA in healthy donors. The PCR contained 60 Vbeta and 13 Jbeta primers. Assay: immunoSEQ multiplex PCR; the TCRdb copy retains only in-frame clones and omits some. Of about 92,000 clones detected, roughly 63% appear once; the ten largest clones hold roughly 2.7%. General study results and limits: Under in vitro conditions, a few CMV-associated chains were confirmed as specific for CMV antigens.

V trimming: 2 bases; J trimming: 3 bases; junction bases outside the gene matches: 15. The germline V gene has CDR1 MNHEY and CDR2 SMNVEV (reference sequence). This CDR3 has 18 amino acids. The chain uses TRBV27 and TRBJ1-1; 7 bases are shared with TRBD1. This clonotype originated in a man aged 45-65 years in good health and CMV-seronegative. The specimen was PBMCs. CDR3 in amino acids: CASSLRQGYRKRDTEAFF. The CDR3 DNA reads as TGTGCCAGCAGTTTAAGACAGGGATATAGGAAAAGAGACACTGAAGCTTTCTTT.